Presented here are 15 T cell receptor beta chains from one specimen sequenced in a study of shared clonotypes between healthy human individuals. Using immunoSEQ multiplex PCR, the repertoire was profiled, and TCRdb retains in-frame clones only, with some absent. The sample lists hundreds of thousands of clones, roughly 80% occurring once. The sample taken for sequencing was memory CD4+ T cells sorted from blood. The subset here: CD45RA-negative fraction. Receptors were obtained from a man aged 30-40 years in good health.

In this sample, this clone turned up once. The chain is built from TRBV28 and TRBJ1-2; D is uncertain. The germline V gene has CDR1 MDHEN and CDR2 SYDVKM. The V gene lost 6 bases and the J gene lost 8 bases, with 16 bases spanning the gap. This CDR3 contains 13 residues. CDR3 protein: CASSLAVALGYTF. CDR3 nucleotides: TGTGCCAGCAGCTTAGCGGTGGCACTCGGCTACACCTTC.

The gene calls are TRBV19 and TRBJ2-1; D is unclear. Germline assignment: CDR1 LNHDA and CDR2 SQIVND (reference sequence). With 0 bases removed from V and 0 bases from J, the gap between germline ends came to 6 bases. There are 15 residues in the CDR3. CDR3: CASSIEKSSYNEQFF. In DNA, the CDR3 is TGTGCCAGTAGTATAGAAAAGAGCTCCTACAATGAGCAGTTCTTC.

V and J are TRBV2 and TRBJ2-1; D uncertain. This CDR3 comprises 13 residues. Germline V CDR1 and CDR2: SNHLY, FYNNEI. The ends were cut back, 4 bases at V and 5 bases at J, with 9 bases in the middle. This CDR3 is CASSADLNNEQFF. In nucleotides, the CDR3 is TGTGCCAGCAGTGCCGACTTGAACAATGAGCAGTTCTTC. Variable domain in full (rest from reference TRBV2 and TRBJ2-1): EPEVTQTPSHQVTQMGQEVILRCVPISNHLYFYWYRQILGQKVEFLVSFYNNEISEKSEIFDDQFSVERPDGSNFTLKIRSTKLEDSAMYFCASSADLNNEQFFGPGTRLTVL.

In its sample, this clone was seen a few times. The chain uses TRBV28 and TRBJ1-5, with D tentatively TRBD1 (5 bases). The V end lost 3 bases, the J end lost 1 base, and 7 bases lay between the germline ends. This CDR3 spans 14 amino acids. Germline CDR1 reads MDHEN; CDR2 reads SYDVKM. This chain's CDR3 is CASSFGGSNQPQHF. The CDR3, as DNA: TGTGCCAGCAGTTTCGGGGGGAGCAATCAGCCCCAGCATTTT.

This clone was found many times. The chain couples TRBV29-1 to TRBJ2-1; 13 bases map to TRBD2. Germline V gene sequence: CDR1 SQVTM, CDR2 ANQGSEA. The V segment lost 3 bases and the J segment 4 bases; nucleotides outside the gene matches: 3. CDR3 length: 15 residues. The CDR3 protein is CSVEGTSGKYNEQFF. Here the CDR3 DNA reads TGCAGCGTTGAGGGGACTAGCGGGAAGTACAATGAGCAGTTCTTC.

The chain is built from TRBV11-2 and TRBJ2-1; 10 positions match TRBD2. This CDR3 spans 16 amino acids. Trimming took 4 bases from V and 10 from J; bases not matched to a gene: 13. Germline loops: CDR1 SGHAT, CDR2 FQNNGV. The CDR3 DNA reads TGTGCCAGCAGCTCCCTGAGCGGGAGGGGGCCGCTGGAGCAGTTCTTC. This codes for CASSSLSGRGPLEQFF. The full variable domain, with the rest looked up from reference TRBV11-2 and TRBJ2-1, is EAGVAQSPRYKIIEKRQSVAFWCNPISGHATLYWYQQILGQGPKLLIQFQNNGVVDDSQLPKDRFSAERLKGVDSTLKIQPAKLEDSAVYLCASSSLSGRGPLEQFFGPGTRLTVL.

This chain links TRBV4-2 with TRBJ2-2, with 10 bases fitting TRBD1. CDR3 length: 17 residues. Germline lookup yields CDR1 LGHNA and CDR2 YNFKEQ. Losses at the gene ends were 8 bases for V and 5 bases for J; bases not matched to a gene: 14. The CDR3 sequence: CASHQGTTGGKTGELFF. The CDR3 DNA is TGTGCCAGCCACCAAGGGACGACAGGGGGCAAGACCGGGGAGCTGTTTTTT.

In regard to this clone: The same CDR3 is also encoded by other DNA sequences in this sample. The chain employs TRBV10-3 and TRBJ2-5, with 8 bases lining up with TRBD2. This CDR3 comprises 13 residues. Germline V gene lookup returns CDR1 ENHRY and CDR2 SYGVKD. The V segment lost 3 bases and the J segment 4 bases; nucleotides outside the gene matches: 1. CDR3 in DNA: TGTGCCATCAGTGATCTAGCGGGAGAGACCCAGTACTTC. Its protein is CAISDLAGETQYF.

The chain carries TRBV5-1 and TRBJ2-7; 9 bases fit TRBD2. The CDR3 is 14 amino acids. The junction had 4 bases not matched to a gene; V was cut back by 4 bases and J by 2 bases. Germline-derived CDR1 and CDR2 are SGHRS and YFSETQ. As DNA, the CDR3 is TGCGCCAGCAGCCCGACTAGCGGAACCTACGAGCAGTACTTC. The encoded protein is CASSPTSGTYEQYF.

This rearrangement joins TRBV7-9 to TRBJ1-2; TRBD1 aligns across 10 bases. The trim removed 4 bases at V and 6 bases at J, leaving 14 bases unmatched. Germline values: CDR1 SEHNR, CDR2 FQNEAQ (reference sequence). The CDR3 loop spans 17 amino acids. This CDR3 reads CASSYDRGHSLGDGYTF. CDR3 in DNA: TGTGCCAGCAGCTACGACAGGGGGCATTCCCTCGGAGATGGCTACACCTTC. Variable domain in full (rest from reference TRBV7-9 and TRBJ1-2): DTGVSQNPRHKITKRGQNVTFRCDPISEHNRLYWYRQTLGQGPEFLTYFQNEAQLEKSRLLSDRFSAERPKGSFSTLEIQRTEQGDSAMYLCASSYDRGHSLGDGYTFGSGTRLTVV.

The V and J genes are TRBV28 and TRBJ2-3; 10 bases agree with TRBD2. This CDR3 is 14 amino acids long. The V gene end was trimmed by 9 bases and the J gene end by 2 bases; junction bases not matched to a gene: 5. Per germline, CDR1 MDHEN and CDR2 SYDVKM. The CDR3 protein is CASPGLATTDTQYF. The CDR3 DNA is TGTGCCAGTCCGGGACTAGCGACCACAGATACGCAGTATTTT.

The V gene is TRBV7-2, the J gene TRBJ2-1; D remains ambiguous. Germline CDR1 and CDR2: SGHTA and FQGNSA. CDR3 size: 16 residues. V lost 3 bases and J 2 bases, leaving 14 bases between the germline ends. The CDR3 coding sequence is TGTGCCAGCAGCTTCGCCCCCGGGTCCCCCTACAATGAGCAGTTCTTC. This codes for CASSFAPGSPYNEQFF.

This clone was picked up a small number of times. The V and J genes are TRBV5-1 and TRBJ2-6; D might be TRBD1 (6 bases). Germline lookup yields CDR1 SGHRS and CDR2 YFSETQ. V was clipped by 3 bases and J by 2 bases, with 18 bases between them. This CDR3 is built from 18 residues. CDR3: CASSSPRTGTPGANVLTF. CDR3 in DNA: TGCGCCAGCAGCTCGCCCCGAACAGGGACCCCTGGGGCCAACGTCCTGACTTTC. Complete variable domain (other parts from reference TRBV5-1 and TRBJ2-6): KAGVTQTPRYLIKTRGQQVTLSCSPISGHRSVSWYQQTPGQGLQFLFEYFSETQRNKGNFPGRFSGRQFSNSRSEMNVSTLELGDSALYLCASSSPRTGTPGANVLTFGAGSRLTVL.

This clone was observed a few times. V gene TRBV7-2 combines with J gene TRBJ2-7, with 10 bases identical to TRBD2. Trimming at V came to 6 bases and at J to 2 bases, leaving 7 bases not matched to a gene. The CDR3 is 15 amino acids. CDR1 is SGHTA and CDR2 is FQGNSA in the germline V gene. The CDR3 DNA reads as TGTGCCAGCAGACTCGCCCTAGCGGGGGCCTACGAGCAGTACTTC. Protein product: CASRLALAGAYEQYF.

V and J are TRBV10-1 and TRBJ2-6; D uncertain. Looked up from germline, CDR1 is WNHNN and CDR2 is SYGVQD (reference sequence). The CDR3 contains 18 residues. Between the trimmed V and J ends, which lost 5 bases and 5 bases, there was a span of 22 bases. As DNA, the CDR3 is TGCGCCAGCAGTCATCCTATAAGAGCACAAAGTCGGGCCAACGTCCTGACTTTC. This sequence encodes CASSHPIRAQSRANVLTF.